This T cell receptor beta chain originates from a study of Graves' ophthalmopathy and Graves' hyperthyroidism. Points from the study as a whole: Sensitivity reached 85% to 90% and specificity approximately 81% for a 13-signature model separating ophthalmopathy from stable hyperthyroidism. The blood repertoire also included most expanded thyroid clonotypes above 0.001 frequency.

CDR1 and CDR2 (germline): SGHVS, FQNEAQ. V was clipped by 3 bases and J by 9 bases, with 10 bases between them. This CDR3 is 12 amino acids long. With respect to this clonotype: Its antigen is unidentified.

Amplification targeted the TCR beta CDR3 regions, with RNA transcripts as the source material. Following a first-round RT-PCR that used HTBI primers, a second-round multiplex PCR was carried out. TCRdb processed the multiplex PCR reads anew with MiXCR; each CDR3 protein has one entry. This table holds approximately 640,000 distinct CDR3 sequences, under 50% found once. The sequence derives from an adult man with Graves' ophthalmopathy. V usage is TRBV7-8 and J usage is TRBJ2-3, with D hard to call. The sequencing input was peripheral blood. The CDR3 coding sequence is TGTGCCAGCAGCTTCGGCGCAGGCACGCAGTATTTT. Translating it yields CASSFGAGTQYF.